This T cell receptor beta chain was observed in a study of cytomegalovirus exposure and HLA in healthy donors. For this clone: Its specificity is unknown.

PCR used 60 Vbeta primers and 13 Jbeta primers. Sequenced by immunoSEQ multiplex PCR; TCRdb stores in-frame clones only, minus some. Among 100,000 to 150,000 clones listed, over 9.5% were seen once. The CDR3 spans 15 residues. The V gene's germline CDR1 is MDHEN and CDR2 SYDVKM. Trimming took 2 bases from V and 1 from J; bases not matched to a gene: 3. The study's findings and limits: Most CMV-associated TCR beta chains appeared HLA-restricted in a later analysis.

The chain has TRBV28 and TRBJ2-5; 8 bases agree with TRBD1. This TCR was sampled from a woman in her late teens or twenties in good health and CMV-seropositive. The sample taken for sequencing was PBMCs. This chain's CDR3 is CASSLPTGGQETQYF. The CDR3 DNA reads TGTGCCAGCAGTTTACCCACAGGGGGCCAAGAGACCCAGTACTTC. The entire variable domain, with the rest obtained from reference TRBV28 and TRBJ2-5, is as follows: DVKVTQSSRYLVKRTGEKVFLECVQDMDHENMFWYRQDPGLGLRLIYFSYDVKMKEKGDIPEGYSVSREKKERFSLILESASTNQTSMYLCASSLPTGGQETQYFGPGTRLLVL.